These 2 T cell receptor beta chains were all obtained from the same sample, sequenced in a study of shared clonotypes between healthy human individuals. Only in-frame clones appear in the TCRdb table, and some are missing; sequencing was by immunoSEQ multiplex PCR. The sample holds about 1 million clones, about 74% seen once. Sequenced input: memory CD4+ T cells sorted from blood. Subset: CD45RA-negative fraction. The receptors here all came from a man between 18 and 29 years old in good health.

The rearrangement uses TRBV18 and TRBJ1-2, with D uncertain. This CDR3 has 11 amino acids. Trimming took off 4 bases at V and 6 bases at J, with 6 bases between the two ends. CDR1 KGHSH and CDR2 LQKENI come from the germline V gene. CDR3 bases: TGTGCCAGCTCACGGGTAGATGGCTACACCTTC. Translation: CASSRVDGYTF.

Ten or more counts support this clone. The sample contains more than one DNA sequence encoding this CDR3. The chain carries TRBV10-1 and TRBJ1-1; possible D gene TRBD1, 6 bases. CDR1 is WNHNN and CDR2 is SYGVQD in the germline V gene (reference sequence). Trimming took off 10 bases at V and 11 bases at J, with 14 bases between the two ends. The CDR3 loop spans 10 amino acids. CDR3 sequence (DNA): TGCGCCAACTTAAGACAGGTGGCTTTCTTT. It codes for CANLRQVAFF.